This T cell receptor beta chain was found in a study of OX40 agonist ivuxolimab in advanced cancers. As for the study in general: The group had a mean age of around 60 years, ranged from roughly 23 to 79, and was 82.7% male.

TCRdb keeps only in-frame clones here, not all; method: immunoSEQ multiplex PCR. The data show roughly 54,000 clones, with about 83% seen just once and approximately 1.2% held by the top ten. Points on this clone: Its matching antigen is unknown.

Collection of blood occurred at baseline, at cycle 4 day 1, and at cycle 7 day 1. Whole-study results and caveats: Blood T cells, both CD4+ and CD8+, expanded clonally by week 6 at 0.1 to 3.0 mg/kg.

Germline assignment: CDR1 SGHVS and CDR2 FQNEAQ. The CDR3 sequence is 13 residues long. V lost 2 bases to trimming and J lost 6 bases, with 7 bases between them. The material sequenced was CD4+ or CD8+ T cells sorted from blood, taken in a trial of the OX40 agonist ivuxolimab. V gene TRBV7-8 combines with J gene TRBJ2-2; D call uncertain. The sequence came from an adult with an advanced solid tumor such as melanoma, head and neck, liver or kidney cancer. The CDR3 DNA follows: TGTGCCAGCAGCTTAAACAAACCCGGGGAGCTGTTTTTT. Its translation: CASSLNKPGELFF. The variable domain in full, completed from reference TRBV7-8 and TRBJ2-2, reads GAGVSQSPRYKVAKRGQDVALRCDPISGHVSLFWYQQALGQGPEFLTYFQNEAQLDKSGLPSDRFFAERPEGSVSTLKIQRTQQEDSAVYLCASSLNKPGELFFGEGSRLTVL.